This is a list of T cell receptor beta chains from one sample in a study of blood T cell repertoires in COVID-19. The table came from immunoSEQ multiplex PCR; TCRdb's copy has only in-frame clones and leaves some out. This table has about 87,000 clones, 75% to 90% appearing once. Sequenced material: peripheral blood. These receptors were taken from an elderly man with acute or convalescent COVID-19. Each CDR3 is given with its conserved first and last residue. Each record gives: CDR3 protein, CDR3 DNA, clone size, V gene, D gene, J gene. D genes are given only for firm matches. Not every row has a clone size; where given, it reads once, few, many or a size class.

CDR3aa: CASGSGVNSYEQYF; CDR3nt: TGTGCCAGCGGGTCGGGGGTCAACTCCTACGAGCAGTACTTC; abundance: -; v_gene: TRBV28; d_gene: -; j_gene: TRBJ2-7
CDR3aa: CSVGGGNTEAFF; CDR3nt: TGCAGCGTTGGAGGGGGGAACACTGAAGCTTTCTTT; abundance: -; v_gene: TRBV29-1; d_gene: -; j_gene: TRBJ1-1
CDR3aa: CASSADREGDTQYF; CDR3nt: TGTGCCAGCTCCGCGGACAGGGAAGGGGATACGCAGTATTTT; abundance: few; v_gene: TRBV18; d_gene: TRBD1; j_gene: TRBJ2-3
CDR3aa: CSADQGGEAFF; CDR3nt: TGCAGTGCTGATCAGGGGGGTGAAGCTTTCTTT; abundance: -; v_gene: TRBV20-1; d_gene: TRBD1; j_gene: TRBJ1-1
CDR3aa: CASSAQSAGSVAKSYEQYF; CDR3nt: TGTGCCAGCAGTGCCCAAAGCGCGGGGTCCGTCGCAAAGTCCTACGAGCAGTACTTC; abundance: few; v_gene: TRBV6-1; d_gene: -; j_gene: TRBJ2-7
CDR3aa: CASSQDGTFAYEQYF; CDR3nt: TGTGCCAGCAGCCAAGATGGGACTTTTGCCTACGAGCAGTACTTC; abundance: -; v_gene: TRBV3-1/TRBV3-2; d_gene: -; j_gene: TRBJ2-7
CDR3aa: CASSQGQTASSYEQYF; CDR3nt: TGCGCCAGCAGCCAAGGGCAGACAGCAAGCTCCTACGAGCAGTACTTC; abundance: -; v_gene: TRBV4-1; d_gene: -; j_gene: TRBJ2-7
CDR3aa: CASSSGLAGDEQFF; CDR3nt: TGCGCCAGCAGCTCGGGACTAGCGGGAGATGAGCAGTTCTTC; abundance: -; v_gene: TRBV5-1; d_gene: TRBD2; j_gene: TRBJ2-1
CDR3aa: CASSPRTGRNTEAFF; CDR3nt: TGTGCCAGCAGCCCCCGGACAGGGCGGAACACTGAAGCTTTCTTT; abundance: once; v_gene: TRBV9; d_gene: TRBD1; j_gene: TRBJ1-1
CDR3aa: CASSESGGANVLTF; CDR3nt: TGTGCCAGCAGTGAATCGGGGGGGGCCAACGTCCTGACTTTC; abundance: -; v_gene: TRBV6-4; d_gene: -; j_gene: TRBJ2-6
CDR3aa: CASSTGTANQPQHF; CDR3nt: TGTGCCAGCAGTACCGGGACAGCTAATCAGCCCCAGCATTTT; abundance: -; v_gene: TRBV6-6; d_gene: TRBD1; j_gene: TRBJ1-5
CDR3aa: CASPYEKDRATYEQYF; CDR3nt: TGTGCCAGTCCGTACGAGAAGGACAGGGCCACCTACGAGCAGTACTTC; abundance: -; v_gene: TRBV7-3; d_gene: TRBD1; j_gene: TRBJ2-7
CDR3aa: CASSHGFTDTQYF; CDR3nt: TGTGCCAGCAGCCATGGCTTCACAGATACGCAGTATTTT; abundance: -; v_gene: TRBV3-1/TRBV3-2; d_gene: -; j_gene: TRBJ2-3
CDR3aa: CSVAGGGEQYF; CDR3nt: TGCAGCGTTGCGGGGGGTGGGGAGCAGTACTTC; abundance: -; v_gene: TRBV29-1; d_gene: TRBD2; j_gene: TRBJ2-7
CDR3aa: CASSSGLYDNSPLHF; CDR3nt: TGTGCCAGCAGTTCAGGACTGTATGATAATTCACCCCTCCACTTT; abundance: -; v_gene: TRBV28; d_gene: -; j_gene: TRBJ1-6
CDR3aa: CASSLKLSGSSYNEQFF; CDR3nt: TGTGCCAGCAGCTTAAAACTTAGCGGGAGCTCCTACAATGAGCAGTTCTTC; abundance: -; v_gene: TRBV7-8; d_gene: TRBD2; j_gene: TRBJ2-1
CDR3aa: CASSLDDNKPQHF; CDR3nt: TGTGCCAGCAGCTTAGATGACAACAAGCCCCAGCATTTT; abundance: -; v_gene: TRBV7-9; d_gene: -; j_gene: TRBJ1-5
CDR3aa: CASSIGLAGNNEQFF; CDR3nt: TGTGCCAGTAGTATCGGACTAGCGGGGAACAATGAGCAGTTCTTC; abundance: -; v_gene: TRBV19; d_gene: TRBD2; j_gene: TRBJ2-1
CDR3aa: CASSLGPQAEAFF; CDR3nt: TGTGCCAGCAGCTTAGGGCCCCAGGCTGAAGCTTTCTTT; abundance: -; v_gene: TRBV7-3; d_gene: -; j_gene: TRBJ1-1
CDR3aa: CASSIKAGNTGELFF; CDR3nt: TGTGCCAGTAGTATCAAGGCGGGAAACACCGGGGAGCTGTTTTTT; abundance: -; v_gene: TRBV19; d_gene: -; j_gene: TRBJ2-2
CDR3aa: CASSLAVNTEAFF; CDR3nt: TGTGCCAGCAGTTTGGCGGTAAACACTGAAGCTTTCTTT; abundance: -; v_gene: TRBV5-6; d_gene: -; j_gene: TRBJ1-1
CDR3aa: CASSVRSSLGSNEQFF; CDR3nt: TGTGCCAGTAGTGTCCGCAGTAGCCTGGGGAGCAATGAGCAGTTCTTC; abundance: -; v_gene: TRBV19; d_gene: -; j_gene: TRBJ2-1